This is a list of T cell receptor beta chains from one sample in a study of blood T cell repertoires in COVID-19. Produced via immunoSEQ multiplex PCR; TCRdb's table is partial and in-frame only. The sample lists 75,000 to 100,000 clones, roughly 91% occurring once. The sample consisted of peripheral blood. Receptor source: a woman aged 80 or over with acute or convalescent COVID-19. Both conserved end residues are part of each CDR3. The D gene is left open where the match is weak. Some rows mark clone size as missing; the rest say once, few, many or name a class of expanded clone.

few	TRBV4-2	TRBD1	TRBJ2-1	TGTGCCAGCAGCCAAGATAAGGACAGGGGAGTAGAGGATGAGCAGTTCTTC	CASSQDKDRGVEDEQFF
few	TRBV7-8	.	TRBJ1-5	TGTGCCAGCAGCCCTAGAGTTCAGCCCCAGCATTTT	CASSPRVQPQHF
.	TRBV7-2	.	TRBJ2-3	TGTGCCAGCAGCCCGACTGGGGGGTCCACAGATACGCAGTATTTT	CASSPTGGSTDTQYF
.	TRBV7-9	.	TRBJ1-2	TGTGCCAGCAGCCCGAGGCGAGGCTATGGCTACACCTTC	CASSPRRGYGYTF
.	TRBV7-9	.	TRBJ1-1	TGTGCCAGCAGCTCTACTGCGGCCACTGAAGCTTTCTTT	CASSSTAATEAFF
.	TRBV30	TRBD1	TRBJ2-1	TGTGCCTGCCCTGGGACAGGGGCCTACAATGAGCAGTTCTTC	CACPGTGAYNEQFF
.	TRBV6-5	.	TRBJ1-4	TGTGCCAGCAGTTACTCGGGGGGGTTTAGAGAAAAACTGTTTTTT	CASSYSGGFREKLFF
.	TRBV19	.	TRBJ1-2	TGTGCCAGTAGTAGGGTGCTTGACTACGGCTACACCTTC	CASSRVLDYGYTF
.	TRBV7-8	.	TRBJ2-6	TGTGCCAGCAGCGCCGGGACAATCTCTGGGGCCAACGTCCTGACTTTC	CASSAGTISGANVLTF
.	TRBV19	.	TRBJ1-5	TGTGCCAGTAGTATAGTTGGTATGGGCAGGCGGGAGCAGCCCCAGCATTTT	CASSIVGMGRREQPQHF
.	TRBV15	TRBD2	TRBJ2-4	TGTGCCACCAGCAGGTCAACTAGCGGGACCCTTCCAAACATTCAGTACTTC	CATSRSTSGTLPNIQYF
.	TRBV14	TRBD1	TRBJ1-2	TGTGCCAGCAGCCCTCCTACCTACAGGGGGGGAAATGGCTACACCTTC	CASSPPTYRGGNGYTF
.	TRBV9	.	TRBJ1-6	TGTGCCAGCAGGGCCGGGACACTAACTAATTCACCCCTCCACTTT	CASRAGTLTNSPLHF
.	TRBV2	.	TRBJ1-2	TGTGCCAGCAAAATGGGGAGCTATGGCTACACCTTC	CASKMGSYGYTF
.	TRBV19	TRBD1	TRBJ2-5	TGTGCCAGTAGTCTCGGGACAGGGGGCGTCTTTCGCCAAGAGACCCAGTACTTC	CASSLGTGGVFRQETQYF
once	TRBV7-8	.	TRBJ2-1	TGTGCCAGCAGCGTCACTAGTTTGGAGGAGGTTCGACGGACCAATGAGCAGTTCTTC	CASSVTSLEEVRRTNEQFF
.	TRBV10-1	TRBD2	TRBJ2-7	TGCGCCAGCAGTGCTAGCGGAACCTACGAGCAGTACTTC	CASSASGTYEQYF
.	TRBV5-1	.	TRBJ2-7	TGCGCCAGCAGCCCGGGAAGGGAAGTGGTTTACGAGCAGTACTTC	CASSPGREVVYEQYF
.	TRBV3-1/TRBV3-2	.	TRBJ1-5	TGTGCCAGCAGCCAAGATCTGGGGCGCGGACAGCCCCAGCATTTT	CASSQDLGRGQPQHF
.	TRBV6-5	TRBD1	TRBJ1-2	TGTGCCAGCAGTCTGACAGGGGACGGTGGCTACACCTTC	CASSLTGDGGYTF
.	TRBV27	.	TRBJ1-5	TGTGCCAGCAGTTCGACACAGGGCAATCAGCCCCAGCATTTT	CASSSTQGNQPQHF
.	TRBV30	.	TRBJ1-1	TGTGCCTCTCATCAAAGGGAGGAAGCTTTCTTT	CASHQREEAFF
.	TRBV7-2	.	TRBJ1-2	TGTGCCAGCAGCCCCCCCGGGACTGGAAAAGGGTATGGCTACACCTTC	CASSPPGTGKGYGYTF
.	TRBV29-1	TRBD1	TRBJ1-4	TGCAGCGTCGAGACAGGGGGTGAAAAACTGTTTTTT	CSVETGGEKLFF
.	TRBV19	TRBD2	TRBJ2-1	TGTGCCAGTAGTCCGCGGGGGGGACACTACAATGAGCAGTTCTTC	CASSPRGGHYNEQFF
.	TRBV5-1	.	TRBJ2-3	TGCGCCAGCAGCTTGGGACTAGAGGCAGATACGCAGTATTTT	CASSLGLEADTQYF
.	TRBV5-8	TRBD1	TRBJ2-7	TGTGCCAGCAGCTTTGGGACAGACAGATACGAGCAGTACTTC	CASSFGTDRYEQYF
.	TRBV20-1	.	TRBJ2-7	TGCAGTGCTAGTAGGAGACGTAGCTCCTACGAGCAGTACTTC	CSASRRRSSYEQYF
once	TRBV7-2	.	TRBJ2-7	TGTGCCAGCAGCCCGAGCTCCTACGAGCAGTACTTC	CASSPSSYEQYF
.	TRBV9	.	TRBJ2-3	TGTGCCAGCAGCGTAGTATCCACAGATACGCAGTATTTT	CASSVVSTDTQYF
.	TRBV19	.	TRBJ2-2	TGTGCCAGTAGTATAGACGTTATAACACCCGGGGAGCTGTTTTTT	CASSIDVITPGELFF
few	TRBV12-1	.	TRBJ1-3	TGTGCCAGCAGCTCCCTCGACAGGTCCCCTGGGAACACCATATATTTT	CASSSLDRSPGNTIYF
.	TRBV4-1	TRBD1	TRBJ1-1	TGCGCCAGCAGCCATGCCACCGGGACAGGGGACACTGAAGCTTTCTTT	CASSHATGTGDTEAFF
once	TRBV15	.	TRBJ1-3	TGTGCCACCAGCAGAGGAGTAGGGGGTAGGGTAAACACCATATATTTT	CATSRGVGGRVNTIYF
once	TRBV27	.	TRBJ2-3	TGTGCCAGCAGTTTAAGACTAACGCCCCCAGATACGCAGTATTTT	CASSLRLTPPDTQYF
once	TRBV19	.	TRBJ1-5	TGTGCCAGTTCCCCGGGGGGTTCGGGCAATCAGCCCCAGCATTTT	CASSPGGSGNQPQHF
.	TRBV20-1	.	TRBJ2-5	TGCAGTGCTATTGAGCAGGGAGAGACCCAGTACTTC	CSAIEQGETQYF
.	TRBV30	TRBD1	TRBJ1-5	TGTGCCTGGAGCCCGGGACAGGGGGTAGGCAATCAGCCCCAGCATTTT	CAWSPGQGVGNQPQHF
.	TRBV30	.	TRBJ1-1	TGTGCCTGGAGTGTAACGTTTCGAGGTCGGGACACTGAAGCTTTCTTT	CAWSVTFRGRDTEAFF
.	TRBV14	TRBD1	TRBJ1-2	TGTGCCAGCAGCCACCTCGACAGGGGAGGATACTATGGCTACACCTTC	CASSHLDRGGYYGYTF
.	TRBV29-1	.	TRBJ2-6	TGCAGCGTTGACTCCGGGGCCAACGTCCTGACTTTC	CSVDSGANVLTF
.	TRBV3-1/TRBV3-2	.	TRBJ1-5	TGTGCCAGCAGCCAGACAGAAAGCAATCAGCCCCAGCATTTT	CASSQTESNQPQHF
.	TRBV10-3	.	TRBJ1-1	TGTGCCCAAGGCGGCGGCAGGGCTGAAGCTTTCTTT	CAQGGGRAEAFF
once	TRBV2	.	TRBJ2-7	TGTGCCAGCAGTGGAGAGGGTGGTGGCATCGAGGAGTACTTC	CASSGEGGGIEEYF
few	TRBV7-2	.	TRBJ2-2	TGTGCCACCCAGCCAGGGCGGAACACCGGGGAGCTGTTTTTT	CATQPGRNTGELFF
once	TRBV2	TRBD1	TRBJ2-5	TGTGCCAGCAGTGAGGGATATTTATCAGGGGGTGAGGGAGAGACCCAGTACTTC	CASSEGYLSGGEGETQYF
once	TRBV4-2	.	TRBJ1-4	TGTGCCAGCAGCCAACCCGGGGCGGGGGCTACTAATGAAAAACTGTTTTTT	CASSQPGAGATNEKLFF
once	TRBV3-1/TRBV3-2	.	TRBJ1-3	TGTGCCAGCAGCCAAGGAACAGGGTCTGGAAACACCATATATTTT	CASSQGTGSGNTIYF
.	TRBV7-9	.	TRBJ2-3	TGTGCCAGCAGCTTAGCGAACCAGGGCGTGGGCACAGATACGCAGTATTTT	CASSLANQGVGTDTQYF
.	TRBV4-1	TRBD2	TRBJ2-1	TGCGCCAGCAGCCAAGATGGCGGGGGGACTATCAGCTCCTACAATGAGCAGTTCTTC	CASSQDGGGTISSYNEQFF
.	TRBV27	.	TRBJ2-1	TGTGCCAGCAGCACACATCGGGGAGGCTCCTACAATGAGCAGTTCTTC	CASSTHRGGSYNEQFF
.	TRBV19	.	TRBJ2-6	TGTGCCAGTAGCGCAGGGATTGGGGCCAACGTCCTGACTTTC	CASSAGIGANVLTF
.	TRBV13	TRBD1	TRBJ2-7	TGTGCCAGCAGCTTGGGTGGACAGGGGCCTAGGGAGCAGTACTTC	CASSLGGQGPREQYF
.	TRBV3-1/TRBV3-2	.	TRBJ1-2	TGTGCCAGCAGCCAAACGTCAGATTATGGCTACACCTTC	CASSQTSDYGYTF
.	TRBV6-2/TRBV6-3	.	TRBJ1-2	TGTGCCAGCAGTTACTGGGCTGGGCTTATAACCTATGGCTACACCTTC	CASSYWAGLITYGYTF
once	TRBV13	.	TRBJ1-6	TGTGCCAGCAGCCGAGGGCGGTCACCCCTCCACTTT	CASSRGRSPLHF
.	TRBV5-5	.	TRBJ1-1	TGTGCCAGCAGCTTGTATCAGGGGACGAACACTGAAGCTTTCTTT	CASSLYQGTNTEAFF